This TCR beta chain was profiled in a study of blood T cell repertoires in COVID-19. CDR3 length: 15 residues. Germline values: CDR1 SGHRS, CDR2 YFSETQ. The V end lost 4 bases, the J end lost 6 bases, and 16 bases lay between the germline ends. Per the study methods: It was from reference gene primer amplification that nucleated cell counts were estimated. Profiling relied on immunoSEQ multiplex PCR, and the TCRdb table lists in-frame clones only, not all of them. V and J calls and clone size come straight from that table; D and trimming were deduced from the DNA. This sample carries tens of thousands of clones, around 87% of them seen once, and the ten largest clones take 25% to 30%.

J is TRBJ1-4 and V is TRBV5-1; TRBD1 is a possible D gene (6 bases). The receptor comes from a man aged 55-75 years with active or convalescent COVID-19. The specimen sequenced was peripheral blood. CDR3 in amino acids: CASSPGEGGHEKLFF. Here the CDR3 DNA reads TGCGCCAGCAGCCCGGGTGAGGGGGGGCATGAAAAACTGTTTTTT.